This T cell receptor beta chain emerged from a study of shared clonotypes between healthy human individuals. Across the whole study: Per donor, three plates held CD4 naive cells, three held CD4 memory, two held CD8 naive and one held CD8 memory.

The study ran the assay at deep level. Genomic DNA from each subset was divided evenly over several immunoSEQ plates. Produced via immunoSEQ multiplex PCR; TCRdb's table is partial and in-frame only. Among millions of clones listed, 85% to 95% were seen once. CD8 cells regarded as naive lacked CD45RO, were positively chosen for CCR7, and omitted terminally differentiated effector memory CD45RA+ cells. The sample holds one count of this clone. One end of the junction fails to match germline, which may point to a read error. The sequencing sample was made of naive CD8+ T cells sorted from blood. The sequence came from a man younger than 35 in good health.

The CDR3 sequence: CASSLEPGDYEQYF. The DNA of the CDR3 is TGTGCTAGCAGCTTAGAGCCCGGGGACTACGAGCAGTACTTC. J is TRBJ2-7 and V is TRBV7-7, with D possibly TRBD2 on 5 matching bases. Germline V CDR1 and CDR2: SSHAT, FNYEAQ (reference sequence). This CDR3 is 14 amino acids long.